What follows describes a single T cell receptor beta chain. Read sequence stops 3 residues before the CDR3 end, and the germline J gene provides the missing end. The sample originates from a study of T cells in women clearing cervical HPV infection. J lost 4 bases, V lost 5 bases, and 8 bases had no gene match. Per germline, CDR1 DFQATT and CDR2 SNEGSKA (reference sequence). The CDR3 length is 14 residues. Profiled with immunoSEQ multiplex PCR; TCRdb holds only in-frame clones, not every one. The repertoire table contains over 15,000 clones. The specimen sequenced was blood buffy coat. The clonotype originates from a woman between 18 and 75 years old with a cervical HPV16 infection that either progressed to CIN3+ or cleared (not recorded which). V and J are TRBV20-1 and TRBJ2-7; TRBD2 aligns across 10 bases. The CDR3 loop is CSALSSGSLYEQYF. CDR3 DNA, as far as it was read: TGCAGTGCTCTCTCTAGCGGGAGTTTGTACGAG.